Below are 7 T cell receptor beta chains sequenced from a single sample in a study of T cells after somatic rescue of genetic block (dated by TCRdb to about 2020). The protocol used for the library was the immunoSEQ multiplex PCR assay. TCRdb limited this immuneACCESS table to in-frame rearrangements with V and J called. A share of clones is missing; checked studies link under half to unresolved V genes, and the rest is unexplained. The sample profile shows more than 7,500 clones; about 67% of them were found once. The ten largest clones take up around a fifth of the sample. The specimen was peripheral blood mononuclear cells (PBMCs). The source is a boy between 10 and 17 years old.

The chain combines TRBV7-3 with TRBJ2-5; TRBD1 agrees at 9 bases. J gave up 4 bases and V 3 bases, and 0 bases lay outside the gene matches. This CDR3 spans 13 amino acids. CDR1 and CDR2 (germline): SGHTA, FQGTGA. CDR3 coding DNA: TGTGCCAGCAGCTTGGGACAGGGAGAGACCCAGTACTTC. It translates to CASSLGQGETQYF.

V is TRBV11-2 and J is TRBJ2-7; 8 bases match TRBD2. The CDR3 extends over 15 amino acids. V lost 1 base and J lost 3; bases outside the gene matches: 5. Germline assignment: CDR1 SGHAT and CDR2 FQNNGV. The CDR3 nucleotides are TGTGCCAGCAGCTTAGTAGTGGGGACTAGCTACGAGCAGTACTTC. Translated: CASSLVVGTSYEQYF.

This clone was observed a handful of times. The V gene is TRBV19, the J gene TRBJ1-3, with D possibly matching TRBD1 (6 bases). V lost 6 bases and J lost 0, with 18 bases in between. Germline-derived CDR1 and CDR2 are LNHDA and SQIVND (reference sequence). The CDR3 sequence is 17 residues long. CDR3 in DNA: TGTGCCAGTAGCCTACAGGGTTGGTCCCCCTCTGGAAACACCATATATTTT. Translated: CASSLQGWSPSGNTIYF.

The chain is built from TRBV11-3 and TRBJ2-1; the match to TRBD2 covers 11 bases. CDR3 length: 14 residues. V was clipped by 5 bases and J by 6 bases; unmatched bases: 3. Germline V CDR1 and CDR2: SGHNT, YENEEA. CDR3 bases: TGTGCCAGCAGCCTTGGACTAGCGGGCAATGAGCAGTTCTTC. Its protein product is CASSLGLAGNEQFF.

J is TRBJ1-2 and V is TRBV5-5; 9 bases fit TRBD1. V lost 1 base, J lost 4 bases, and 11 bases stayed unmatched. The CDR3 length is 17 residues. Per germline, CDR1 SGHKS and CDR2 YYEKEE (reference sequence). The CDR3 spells CASSLHRGPTFFYGYTF. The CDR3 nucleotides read TGTGCCAGCAGCTTGCACAGGGGGCCCACATTTTTCTATGGCTACACCTTC.

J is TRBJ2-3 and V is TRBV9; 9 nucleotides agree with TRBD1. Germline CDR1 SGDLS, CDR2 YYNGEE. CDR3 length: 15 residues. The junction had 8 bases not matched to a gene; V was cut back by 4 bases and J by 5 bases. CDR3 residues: CASSPTGGVKDTQYF. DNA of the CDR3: TGTGCCAGCAGCCCCACAGGGGGCGTGAAAGATACGCAGTATTTT.

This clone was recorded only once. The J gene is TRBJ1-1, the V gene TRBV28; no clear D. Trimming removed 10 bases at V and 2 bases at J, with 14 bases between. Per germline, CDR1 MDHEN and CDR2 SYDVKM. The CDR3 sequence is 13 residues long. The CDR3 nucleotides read TGTGCCACCCTAATAGCACTCAACACTGAAGCTTTCTTT. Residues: CATLIALNTEAFF. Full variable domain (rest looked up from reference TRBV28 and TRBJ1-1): DVKVTQSSRYLVKRTGEKVFLECVQDMDHENMFWYRQDPGLGLRLIYFSYDVKMKEKGDIPEGYSVSREKKERFSLILESASTNQTSMYLCATLIALNTEAFFGQGTRLTVV.